This TCR beta chain was observed in a study of shared clonotypes between healthy human individuals. As for the study in general: Those who served as donors were a couple of women and a few men between the ages of 18 and 49. Three plates were used per donor for CD4 naive, three for CD4 memory, two for CD8 naive and one for CD8 memory.

The germline CDR1 and CDR2 sequences are SEHNR and FQNEAQ (reference sequence). The trim removed 5 bases at V and 0 bases at J, leaving 4 bases unmatched. The CDR3 is 14 amino acids. Regarding this clone: As yet, its antigen is unknown.

Only CD45RO-negative cells positively selected for CCR7 counted as naive CD8 cells, so terminally differentiated effector memory CD45RA+ cells were excluded. For sorted subsets, 150 to 200 ng DNA per replicate equaled about 30,000 T cell genomes. Measured with immunoSEQ multiplex PCR; TCRdb has only the in-frame clones, and not every one. The data contain about 2.1 million clones, around 95% of them singletons. Study findings and constraints: The authors expected sequencing depth to affect clonotype sharing among donors.

Sequencing was carried out using naive CD8+ T cells from PBMCs. The TCR originated in a man younger than 35 in good health. Some clones in this sample may be carry-over from other donors' samples. The gene calls are TRBV7-9 and TRBJ2-7, with TRBD1 matching over 7 bases. CDR3: CASSARQGSYEQYF. In DNA, the CDR3 is TGTGCCAGCAGCGCCCGACAGGGCTCCTACGAGCAGTACTTC.